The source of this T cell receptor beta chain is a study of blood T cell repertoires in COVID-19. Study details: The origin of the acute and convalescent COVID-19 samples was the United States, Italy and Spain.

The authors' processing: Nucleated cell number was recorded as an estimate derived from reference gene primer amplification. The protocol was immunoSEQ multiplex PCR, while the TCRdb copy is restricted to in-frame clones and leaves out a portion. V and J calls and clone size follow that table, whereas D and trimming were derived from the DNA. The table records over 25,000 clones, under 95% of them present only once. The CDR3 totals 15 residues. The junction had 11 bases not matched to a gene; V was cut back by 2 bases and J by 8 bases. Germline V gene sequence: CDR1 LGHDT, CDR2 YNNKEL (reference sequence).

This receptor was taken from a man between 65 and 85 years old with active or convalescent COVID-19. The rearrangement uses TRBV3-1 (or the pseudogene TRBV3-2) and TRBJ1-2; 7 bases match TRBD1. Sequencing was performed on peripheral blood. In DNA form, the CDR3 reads TGTGCCAGCAGCCAAAATGAGGACAGGTCTGGGGGCTACACCTTC. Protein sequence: CASSQNEDRSGGYTF.